This T cell receptor beta chain was documented in a study of identifying expanded T cells in peripheral blood. The study's findings and limits: Technical replicates showed approximately 1.2 changed clones; approximately 2 weeks roughly 15; four weeks 19. Across healthy donors, higher total template counts meant significantly greater approximately two-week count variance.

Remarks on this clone: The antigen is undetermined.

From germline, CDR1 is SGHRS and CDR2 YFSETQ. The germline V and J ends were trimmed by 0 bases and 4 bases, with 10 bases remaining between them. The CDR3 spans 15 residues. The protocol was immunoSEQ multiplex PCR, while the TCRdb copy is restricted to in-frame clones and leaves out a portion. Of approximately 57,000 clones listed, approximately 89% are singletons. Collection occurred without any documented infections or immune events in donors. The origin of this receptor is a person aged 18-70 years in good health. V is TRBV5-1 and J is TRBJ1-4; unclear D gene. Material for sequencing was blood. The CDR3 reads CASSLEGGNNEKLFF. The CDR3 DNA reads TGCGCCAGCAGCTTGGAGGGCGGGAATAATGAAAAACTGTTTTTT.